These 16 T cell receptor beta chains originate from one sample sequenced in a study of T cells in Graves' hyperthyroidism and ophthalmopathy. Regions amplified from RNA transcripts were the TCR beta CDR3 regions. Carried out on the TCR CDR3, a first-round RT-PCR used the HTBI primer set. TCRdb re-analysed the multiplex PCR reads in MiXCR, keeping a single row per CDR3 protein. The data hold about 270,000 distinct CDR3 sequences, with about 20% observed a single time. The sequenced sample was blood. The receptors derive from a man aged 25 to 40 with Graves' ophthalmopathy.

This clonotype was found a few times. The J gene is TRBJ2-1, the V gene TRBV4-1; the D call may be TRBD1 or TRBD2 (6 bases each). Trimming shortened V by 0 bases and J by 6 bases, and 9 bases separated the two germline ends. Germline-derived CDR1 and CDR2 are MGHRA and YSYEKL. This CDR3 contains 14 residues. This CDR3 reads CASSQEGGGNEQFF. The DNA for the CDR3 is TGCGCCAGCAGCCAAGAGGGGGGCGGCAATGAGCAGTTCTTC.

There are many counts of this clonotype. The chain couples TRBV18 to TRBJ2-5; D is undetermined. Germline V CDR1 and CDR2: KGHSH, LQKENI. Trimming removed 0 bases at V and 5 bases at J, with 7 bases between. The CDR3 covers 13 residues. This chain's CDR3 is CASSPPSEETQYF. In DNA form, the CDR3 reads TGTGCCAGCTCACCACCGAGCGAGGAGACCCAGTACTTC.

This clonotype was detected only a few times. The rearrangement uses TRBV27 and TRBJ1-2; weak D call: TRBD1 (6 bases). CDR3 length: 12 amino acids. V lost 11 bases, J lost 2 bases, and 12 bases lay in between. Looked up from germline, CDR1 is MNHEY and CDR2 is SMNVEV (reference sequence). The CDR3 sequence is CAGGGLNYGYTF. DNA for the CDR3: TGTGCCGGGGGGGGCCTCAACTATGGCTACACCTTC.

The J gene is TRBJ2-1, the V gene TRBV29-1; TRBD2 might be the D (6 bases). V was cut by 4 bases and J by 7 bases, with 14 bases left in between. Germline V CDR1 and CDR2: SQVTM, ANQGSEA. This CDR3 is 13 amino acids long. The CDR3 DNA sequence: TGCAGCGTTGCGATCGGGAGTGGGAATGAGCAGTTCTTC. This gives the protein CSVAIGSGNEQFF.

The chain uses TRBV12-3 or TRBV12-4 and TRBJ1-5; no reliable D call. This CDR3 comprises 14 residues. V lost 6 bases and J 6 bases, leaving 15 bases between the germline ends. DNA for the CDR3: TGTGCCAGCAGCCGCTCTGGTCGGGGTCAGCCCCAGCATTTT. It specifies CASSRSGRGQPQHF.

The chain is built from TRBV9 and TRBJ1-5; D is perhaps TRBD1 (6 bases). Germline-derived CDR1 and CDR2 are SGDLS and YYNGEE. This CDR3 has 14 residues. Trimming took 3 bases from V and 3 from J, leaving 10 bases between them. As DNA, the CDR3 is TGTGCCAGCAGCGAACAGGGAATCAATCAGCCCCAGCATTTT. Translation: CASSEQGINQPQHF.

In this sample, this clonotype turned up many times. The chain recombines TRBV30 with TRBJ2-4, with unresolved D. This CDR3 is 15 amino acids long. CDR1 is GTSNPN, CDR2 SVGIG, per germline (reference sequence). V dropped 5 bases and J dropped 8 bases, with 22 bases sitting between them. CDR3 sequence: CAWGSGLGGGDIQYF. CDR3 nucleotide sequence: TGTGCCTGGGGTTCGGGCTTGGGCGGTGGTGACATTCAGTACTTC.

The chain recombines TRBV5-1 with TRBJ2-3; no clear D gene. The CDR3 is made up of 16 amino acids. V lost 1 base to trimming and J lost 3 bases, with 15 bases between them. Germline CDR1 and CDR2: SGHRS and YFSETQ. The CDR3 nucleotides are TGCGCCAGCAGCTTGTTGCCTACAGTAGGGACAGATACGCAGTATTTT. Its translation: CASSLLPTVGTDTQYF.

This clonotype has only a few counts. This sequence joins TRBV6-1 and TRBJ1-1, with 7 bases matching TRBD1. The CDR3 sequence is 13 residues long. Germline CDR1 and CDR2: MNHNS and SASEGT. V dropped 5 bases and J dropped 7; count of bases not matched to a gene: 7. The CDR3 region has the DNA TGTGCCAGCAGTACGGGACAGCGGATTGAAGCTTTCTTT. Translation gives CASSTGQRIEAFF.

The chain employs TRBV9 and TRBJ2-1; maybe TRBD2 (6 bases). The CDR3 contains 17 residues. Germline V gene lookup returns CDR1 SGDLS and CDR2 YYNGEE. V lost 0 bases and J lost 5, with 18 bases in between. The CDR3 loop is CASSVAQSGLGDNEQFF. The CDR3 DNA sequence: TGTGCCAGCAGCGTAGCTCAAAGCGGGCTTGGGGACAATGAGCAGTTCTTC.

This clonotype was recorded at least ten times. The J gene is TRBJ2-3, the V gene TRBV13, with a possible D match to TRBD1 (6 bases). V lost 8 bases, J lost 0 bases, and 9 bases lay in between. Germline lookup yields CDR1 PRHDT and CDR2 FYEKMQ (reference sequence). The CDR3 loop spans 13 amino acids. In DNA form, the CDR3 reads TGTGCCAGCGGTACAGGGAGCACAGATACGCAGTATTTT. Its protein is CASGTGSTDTQYF.

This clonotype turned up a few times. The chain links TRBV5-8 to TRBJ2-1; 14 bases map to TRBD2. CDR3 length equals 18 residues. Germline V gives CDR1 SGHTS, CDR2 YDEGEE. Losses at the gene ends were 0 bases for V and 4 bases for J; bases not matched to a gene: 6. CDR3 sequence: CASSLALTSGRAYNEQFF. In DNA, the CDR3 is TGTGCCAGCAGCTTGGCCCTGACTAGCGGGAGGGCTTACAATGAGCAGTTCTTC.

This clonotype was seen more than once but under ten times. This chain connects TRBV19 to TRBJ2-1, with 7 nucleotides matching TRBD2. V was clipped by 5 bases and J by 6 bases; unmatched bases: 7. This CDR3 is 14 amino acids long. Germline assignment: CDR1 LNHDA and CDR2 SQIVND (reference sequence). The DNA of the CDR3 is TGTGCCAGTAGTTTTCTAGCGGAAACCAATGAGCAGTTCTTC. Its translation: CASSFLAETNEQFF.

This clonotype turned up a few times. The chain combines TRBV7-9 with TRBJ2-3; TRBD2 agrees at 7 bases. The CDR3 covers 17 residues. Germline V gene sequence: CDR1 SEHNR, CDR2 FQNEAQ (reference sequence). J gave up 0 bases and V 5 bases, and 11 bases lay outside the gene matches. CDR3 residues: CASSPAEREGSTDTQYF. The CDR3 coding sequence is TGTGCCAGCAGCCCCGCTGAGCGGGAAGGGAGCACAGATACGCAGTATTTT. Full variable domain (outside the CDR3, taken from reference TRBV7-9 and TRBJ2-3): DTGVSQNPRHKITKRGQNVTFRCDPISEHNRLYWYRQTLGQGPEFLTYFQNEAQLEKSRLLSDRFSAERPKGSFSTLEIQRTEQGDSAMYLCASSPAEREGSTDTQYFGPGTRLTVL.

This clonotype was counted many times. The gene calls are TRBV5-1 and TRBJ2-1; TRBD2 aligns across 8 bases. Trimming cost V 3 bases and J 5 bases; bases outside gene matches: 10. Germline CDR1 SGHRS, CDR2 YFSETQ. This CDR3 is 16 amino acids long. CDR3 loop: CASSSSVGRADNEQFF. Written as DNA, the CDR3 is TGCGCCAGCAGCTCCTCTGTCGGGAGGGCCGACAATGAGCAGTTCTTC.

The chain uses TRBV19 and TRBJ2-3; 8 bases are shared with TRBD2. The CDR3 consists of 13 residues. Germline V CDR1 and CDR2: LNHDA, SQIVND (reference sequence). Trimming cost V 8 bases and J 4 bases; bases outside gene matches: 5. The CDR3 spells CASRREAPDTQYF. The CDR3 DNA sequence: TGTGCCAGTCGGCGGGAGGCCCCAGATACGCAGTATTTT.